Listed below are T cell receptor beta chains from one sample, sequenced in a study of PD-1 blockade in classical Hodgkin lymphoma. Sequencing used immunoSEQ multiplex PCR; TCRdb keeps in-frame clones, though not all of them. The table shows 50,000 or so clones, with about three quarters occurring only once. Here the sequenced sample was peripheral blood mononuclear cells (PBMCs), taken before the fourth cycle of nivolumab. The receptors here all came from a human donor with classical Hodgkin lymphoma. The CDR3 runs from the conserved cysteine through the conserved F or W. A D gene is named only where the DNA matches it firmly. The listing skips clone size in some rows; elsewhere it reads once, few, many or a size class.

d_call j_call cdr3_length v_call clone_size cdr3_nt cdr3_aa
. TRBJ2-7 14 TRBV6-5 . TGTGCCAGCAGTTACGCTGCCAGTGCCGGCGAGCAGTACTTC CASSYAASAGEQYF
. TRBJ1-2 14 TRBV28 few TGTGCCAGCAGTTTGGCAGGAGCTAACTATGGCTACACCTTC CASSLAGANYGYTF
. TRBJ1-1 15 TRBV5-4 . TGTGCCAGCAGCTTGGACCTTGGAGGGCACACTGAAGCTTTCTTT CASSLDLGGHTEAFF
TRBD2 TRBJ2-5 18 TRBV7-3 . TGTGCCAGCATCTTACCGAAGACTAGCGGGAAGGGGGAAGAGACCCAGTACTTC CASILPKTSGKGEETQYF
. TRBJ2-2 11 TRBV20-1 . TGCAGTGCGTGGAACACCGGGGAGCTGTTTTTT CSAWNTGELFF
. TRBJ1-5 14 TRBV6-5 . TGTGCCAGCAGAGGGTTACTGTCCAATCAGCCCCAGCATTTT CASRGLLSNQPQHF
TRBD2 TRBJ2-7 14 TRBV7-2 . TGTGCCAGCAGCCTAGCGGGAGGAGGGAACGAGCAGTACTTC CASSLAGGGNEQYF
TRBD2 TRBJ2-1 16 TRBV25-1 . TGTGCCAGCAGTGACTTAGCGGGAGGGCCTGGGAATGAGCAGTTCTTC CASSDLAGGPGNEQFF
. TRBJ2-2 17 TRBV10-3 . TGTGCCATCAGTGAGTCGGGGTCAGGGAGGATGACCGGGGAGCTGTTTTTT CAISESGSGRMTGELFF
TRBD2 TRBJ2-3 15 TRBV29-1 . TGCAGCGTGTTGCTGACTAGCGGGGAACTTTATACGCAGTATTTT CSVLLTSGELYTQYF
. TRBJ2-2 15 TRBV6-6 . TGTGCCAGCAGCCCGGGAGGGGGCGGGACCGGGGAGCTGTTTTTT CASSPGGGGTGELFF
TRBD2 TRBJ2-3 15 TRBV5-5 few TGTGCCAGCAGCCCGGGACTACGGAGCACAGATACGCAGTATTTT CASSPGLRSTDTQYF
. TRBJ1-1 14 TRBV2 . TGTGCCAGCAGTTACACAGAGAGAAACACTGAAGCTTTCTTT CASSYTERNTEAFF
TRBD1 TRBJ2-7 14 TRBV27 once TGTGCCAGCAGTCCGGACAGGGGGCCCTACGAGCAGTACTTC CASSPDRGPYEQYF
. TRBJ1-5 14 TRBV2 . TGTGCCAGCAGTGACCAAGGTCACAATCAGCCCCAGCATTTT CASSDQGHNQPQHF
TRBD1 TRBJ2-5 13 TRBV29-1 . TGCAGCGTTGTGGGGCCAGGGGGAGAGACCCAGTACTTC CSVVGPGGETQYF
. TRBJ2-7 14 TRBV6-6 . TGTGCCAGCTGCCTCCGGTGGCAGGGGAGCGAGCAGTACTTC CASCLRWQGSEQYF
. TRBJ2-2 15 TRBV5-1 . TGCGCCAGCAGCTTGGACAGGCCGAACACCGGGGAGCTGTTTTTT CASSLDRPNTGELFF
TRBD2 TRBJ2-1 15 TRBV6-1 . TGTGCCACTTTAGGGAGACTAGCGGATGACAATGAGCAGTTCTTC CATLGRLADDNEQFF
. TRBJ1-1 14 TRBV7-2 . TGTGCCAGCAGCTTAGGCGGCTGGAACACTGAAGCTTTCTTT CASSLGGWNTEAFF
. TRBJ1-4 14 TRBV28 few TGTGCCAGCAGTTTAGGTACAACTAATGAAAAACTGTTTTTT CASSLGTTNEKLFF
TRBD2 TRBJ2-1 15 TRBV28 once TGTGCCAGCAGCGGTACTAGCGGTTTCTACAATGAGCAGTTCTTC CASSGTSGFYNEQFF
. TRBJ1-4 15 TRBV28 . TGTGCCAGCAGTTTATTGAAAAAGGGGGTTGAAAAACTGTTTTTT CASSLLKKGVEKLFF
. TRBJ2-2 16 TRBV5-1 . TGCGCCAGCAGCTTGGGCGGACTTCTCAACACCGGGGAGCTGTTTTTT CASSLGGLLNTGELFF
. TRBJ1-1 13 TRBV2 few TGTGCCAGCAGTGGTGCAGGGAACACTGAAGCTTTCTTT CASSGAGNTEAFF
TRBD2 TRBJ2-5 12 TRBV7-9 . TGTGCCAGCAGCGGACTAGCTGAGACCCAGTACTTC CASSGLAETQYF
. TRBJ1-2 15 TRBV5-1 . TGCGCCAGTTCCATTGGGACCGCAGGAATCTATGGCTACACCTTC CASSIGTAGIYGYTF
TRBD1 TRBJ1-5 14 TRBV19 . TGTGCCAGTACTCAGACAGGGATGAGCCAGCCCCAGCATTTT CASTQTGMSQPQHF
. TRBJ1-5 17 TRBV4-1 . TGCGCCAGCAGCCAACTACCCGGGACTGCGAGCAATCAGCCCCAGCATTTT CASSQLPGTASNQPQHF
. TRBJ2-1 16 TRBV19 . TGTGCCAGTAGTCCTCTAGGCATTTCGAGGAGCAATGAGCAGTTCTTC CASSPLGISRSNEQFF
TRBD1 TRBJ2-7 16 TRBV4-1 . TGCGCCAGCAGCCAATCCCCGGGACAGGGTGGTTACGAGCAGTACTTC CASSQSPGQGGYEQYF
TRBD1 TRBJ1-1 14 TRBV6-5 . TGTGCCAGCAGTGGGGACAGGGGCCAGCTGCAAGCTTTCTTT CASSGDRGQLQAFF
. TRBJ1-1 13 TRBV28 . TGTGCCAGCAGTTTAAATGTGAACACTGAAGCTTTCTTT CASSLNVNTEAFF
TRBD1 TRBJ2-5 13 TRBV7-8 . TGTGCCAGCAGCTTGGACAGGCAAGAGACCCAGTACTTC CASSLDRQETQYF
. TRBJ1-5 15 TRBV6-5 . TGTGCCAGCAGTTGGTCGGGTGGCAGCAATCAGCCCCAGCATTTT CASSWSGGSNQPQHF
. TRBJ2-7 11 TRBV2 . TGTGCCAGCGGGGGGGCGCTTGAGCAGTACTTC CASGGALEQYF
. TRBJ1-1 12 TRBV4-3 many TGCGCCAGCAGCCAGGGAGGCGCTGAAGCTTTCTTT CASSQGGAEAFF
. TRBJ2-7 15 TRBV14 few TGTGCCAGCAGCCAAATCGGTATGATGGTCCACGAGCAGTACTTC CASSQIGMMVHEQYF